This T cell receptor (beta chain) derives from a study of T cell responses to AZD1222 COVID-19 vaccine. TCRdb's copy holds only in-frame clones and misses some; the assay was immunoSEQ multiplex PCR. The sample contains approximately 150,000 clones, 87% of which appear only once. Study-level findings and limits: Repertoires were obtained solely post-peak T cell response.

In the case of this clone: No antigen is known for it.

The CDR3 spans 14 residues. From germline, CDR1 is MNHNS and CDR2 SASEGT. V lost 1 base and J 4 bases, leaving 7 bases between the germline ends. The receptor comes from an adult in good health. This specimen consisted of peripheral blood, obtained on day 0 of AZD1222 vaccination. This sequence joins TRBV6-1 and TRBJ2-2; a weak D match, TRBD1 (6 bases). CDR3 coding DNA: TGTGCCAGCAGTGAAGGGACAGTCACCGGGGAGCTGTTTTTT. The encoded protein is CASSEGTVTGELFF.